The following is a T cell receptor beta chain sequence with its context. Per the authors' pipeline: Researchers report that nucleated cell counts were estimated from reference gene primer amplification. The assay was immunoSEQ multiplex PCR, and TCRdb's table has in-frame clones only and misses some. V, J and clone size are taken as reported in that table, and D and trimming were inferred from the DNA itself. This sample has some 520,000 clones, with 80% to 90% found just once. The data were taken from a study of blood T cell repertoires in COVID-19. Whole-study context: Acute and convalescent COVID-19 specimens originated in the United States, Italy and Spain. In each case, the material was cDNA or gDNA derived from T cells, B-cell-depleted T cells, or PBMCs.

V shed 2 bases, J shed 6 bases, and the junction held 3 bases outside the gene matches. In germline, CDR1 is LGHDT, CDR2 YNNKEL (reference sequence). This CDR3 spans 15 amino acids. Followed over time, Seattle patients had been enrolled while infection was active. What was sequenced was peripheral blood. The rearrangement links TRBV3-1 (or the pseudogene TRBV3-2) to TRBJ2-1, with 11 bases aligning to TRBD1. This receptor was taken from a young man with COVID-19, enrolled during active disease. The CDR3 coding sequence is TGTGCCAGCAGCCAAAGCGGGACAGGGGGCAATGAGCAGTTCTTC. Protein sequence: CASSQSGTGGNEQFF.